These 21 T cell receptor beta chains came from one sample sequenced in a study of blood T cell repertoires in COVID-19. Clones were read by immunoSEQ multiplex PCR, and TCRdb kept only the in-frame ones, dropping some. The repertoire includes fewer than 350,000 clones, 90% of them detected once, and roughly 6.8% sits in the top ten. Specimen: peripheral blood. The source of these receptors is a woman younger than 45 with COVID-19, enrolled during active disease.

The V call is TRBV6-4, the J call TRBJ2-1; 8 bases agree with TRBD2. The CDR3 consists of 17 residues. Germline trimming cut 5 bases from V and 6 bases from J; bases unmatched to any gene: 15. CDR1 is MRHNA, CDR2 SNTAGT, per germline. The CDR3 protein is CASSPQAGAEWGNEQFF. In DNA, the CDR3 is TGTGCCAGCAGTCCCCAAGCGGGAGCGGAGTGGGGCAATGAGCAGTTCTTC.

This clone was counted once. The chain uses TRBV6-5 and TRBJ1-3; 8 nucleotides align to TRBD1. The CDR3 spans 15 residues. V trimming: 6 bases; J trimming: 0 bases; junction bases outside the gene matches: 4. The germline gives CDR1 MNHEY, CDR2 SVGAGI. The CDR3 sequence: CASRGTGPSGNTIYF. The CDR3 DNA reads TGTGCCAGCAGAGGGACAGGTCCCTCTGGAAACACCATATATTTT.

This clone was counted a few times. The chain employs TRBV19 and TRBJ1-1; D ambiguous. The CDR3 consists of 14 residues. Germline CDR1 and CDR2: LNHDA and SQIVND (reference sequence). V was clipped by 3 bases and J by 4 bases, with 12 bases between them. CDR3 nucleotide sequence: TGTGCCAGTAGTATGTCCACGCGGGGCACTGAAGCTTTCTTT. This sequence encodes CASSMSTRGTEAFF.

The chain joins TRBV6-2 or TRBV6-3 to TRBJ1-1; no firm D call. Germline V gene sequence: CDR1 MNHEY, CDR2 SVGEGT. The CDR3 has 15 amino acids. V lost 7 bases to trimming and J lost 3 bases, with 18 bases between them. Here the CDR3 DNA reads TGTGCCAGCACCCCCCTGGGTCCTCGGGACACTGAAGCTTTCTTT. This encodes CASTPLGPRDTEAFF.

The chain employs TRBV27 and TRBJ1-5; D may be TRBD1 (6 bases). Trimming left V 2 bases short and J 1 base short, with 6 bases between. CDR1 and CDR2 (germline): MNHEY, SMNVEV (reference sequence). The CDR3 totals 14 residues. The CDR3 nucleotides are TGTGCCAGCAGTTTACAGGGGAGCAATCAGCCCCAGCATTTT. Encoded protein: CASSLQGSNQPQHF.

This sequence joins TRBV5-1 and TRBJ2-7; perhaps TRBD1 as D (6 bases). The CDR3 runs to 13 residues. Trimming shortened V by 1 base and J by 6 bases, and 11 bases separated the two germline ends. Germline V gives CDR1 SGHRS, CDR2 YFSETQ. In nucleotides, the CDR3 is TGCGCCAGCAGCTTGAACAGGGTCCTCGAGCAGTACTTC. Translation gives CASSLNRVLEQYF.

The V gene is TRBV27, the J gene TRBJ2-6; 7 nucleotides agree with TRBD1. CDR3 size: 17 residues. Trimming took 2 bases from V and 0 from J; bases not matched to a gene: 4. In germline, CDR1 is MNHEY, CDR2 SMNVEV (reference sequence). Written as DNA, the CDR3 is TGTGCCAGCAGTTTAGGGACAGACCTCTCTGGGGCCAACGTCCTGACTTTC. Its protein is CASSLGTDLSGANVLTF. The complete variable domain, with remaining parts taken from reference TRBV27 and TRBJ2-6, reads EAQVTQNPRYLITVTGKKLTVTCSQNMNHEYMSWYRQDPGLGLRQIYYSMNVEVTDKGDVPEGYKVSRKEKRNFPLILESPSPNQTSLYFCASSLGTDLSGANVLTFGAGSRLTVL.

This clone was found once. The V gene is TRBV2, the J gene TRBJ2-2; D possibly corresponds to TRBD1 (5 bases). CDR3 size: 15 residues. Germline CDR1 and CDR2: SNHLY and FYNNEI. Trimming cost V 6 bases and J 4 bases, with 15 bases left between them. CDR3 loop: CASRIPDRTTGELFF. The CDR3 DNA reads as TGTGCCAGCAGAATCCCCGACAGAACCACCGGGGAGCTGTTTTTT.

This sequence joins TRBV24-1 and TRBJ1-2, with TRBD1 as a possible D gene (5 bases). This CDR3 has 12 amino acids. From germline, CDR1 is KGHDR and CDR2 SFDVKD. With 7 bases removed from V and 8 bases from J, the gap between germline ends came to 13 bases. The CDR3 loop is CATRGRGHGYTF. CDR3 nucleotides: TGTGCCACCAGGGGGAGGGGTCACGGCTACACCTTC.

This clone was picked up one time. The rearrangement joins TRBV28 to TRBJ2-7, with a tentative D call TRBD1 (6 bases). The germline V gene has CDR1 MDHEN and CDR2 SYDVKM. Deletions cut 4 bases from V and 3 bases from J, with 16 bases between. The CDR3 consists of 15 residues. This chain's CDR3 is CASSSARGRRYEQYF. The CDR3 region has the DNA TGTGCCAGCAGTTCGGCCAGGGGTCGTCGCTACGAGCAGTACTTC.

The gene calls are TRBV2 and TRBJ2-7, with 7 bases identical to TRBD1. Looked up from germline, CDR1 is SNHLY and CDR2 is FYNNEI. V gave up 5 bases and J gave up 0 bases; unmatched junction bases: 7. The CDR3 is 15 amino acids. The CDR3 is CASSPDRWASYEQYF. The CDR3 nucleotides read TGTGCCAGCAGTCCGGACAGGTGGGCCTCCTACGAGCAGTACTTC. The full variable domain, rest sourced from reference TRBV2 and TRBJ2-7, is EPEVTQTPSHQVTQMGQEVILRCVPISNHLYFYWYRQILGQKVEFLVSFYNNEISEKSEIFDDQFSVERPDGSNFTLKIRSTKLEDSAMYFCASSPDRWASYEQYFGPGTRLTVT.

The chain carries TRBV11-2 and TRBJ2-1, with TRBD2 matching over 11 bases. The V and J ends lost 3 bases and 3 bases, in that order; junction bases with no gene match: 4. The CDR3 is made up of 16 amino acids. Germline values: CDR1 SGHAT, CDR2 FQNNGV. The CDR3 reads CASSFRLAGLYNEQFF. The DNA for the CDR3 is TGTGCCAGCAGCTTCAGACTAGCGGGACTCTACAATGAGCAGTTCTTC.

The chain joins TRBV11-2 to TRBJ1-6; TRBD1 matches at 9 bases. Germline V gives CDR1 SGHAT, CDR2 FQNNGV. The CDR3 extends over 14 amino acids. Trimming removed 3 bases from V and 9 bases from J; junction bases left unmatched: 3. Here the CDR3 DNA reads TGTGCCAGCAGCTTCGGACAGGGGTTTTCACCCCTCCACTTT. The encoded protein is CASSFGQGFSPLHF.

The CDR3 sequence: CASSPGVSNQPQHF. The CDR3 nucleotides are TGCGCCAGCAGCCCGGGGGTCAGCAATCAGCCCCAGCATTTT. The chain has TRBV5-1 and TRBJ1-5; perhaps TRBD1 as D (5 bases). The CDR3 is 14 residues long. Germline loops: CDR1 SGHRS, CDR2 YFSETQ. V was pared by 4 bases and J by 1 base, with 9 bases between.

The chain has TRBV11-3 and TRBJ2-1; TRBD2 might be the D (7 bases). Germline V lookup: CDR1 SGHNT, CDR2 YENEEA. V gave up 6 bases and J gave up 7 bases, with 16 bases separating them. This CDR3 is 14 amino acids long. CDR3 region: CASSLGGLWNEQFF. In DNA form, the CDR3 reads TGTGCCAGCAGTCTCGGGGGGCTCTGGAATGAGCAGTTCTTC.

V is TRBV9 and J is TRBJ2-7, with 7 bases lining up with TRBD2. CDR3 length: 12 residues. V was clipped by 0 bases and J by 6 bases; unmatched bases: 0. Germline CDR1 SGDLS, CDR2 YYNGEE. The CDR3 spells CASSVGGSEQYF. The CDR3 DNA sequence: TGTGCCAGCAGCGTAGGCGGGAGCGAGCAGTACTTC.

The chain combines TRBV29-1 with TRBJ2-1, with 8 bases lining up with TRBD2. The CDR3 extends over 14 amino acids. The J segment lost 3 bases and the V segment lost 4 bases, leaving 5 bases of the junction unmatched. Germline assignment: CDR1 SQVTM and CDR2 ANQGSEA. DNA for the CDR3: TGCAGCGTTGGGGGACTAGAGTACTACAATGAGCAGTTCTTC. Residues: CSVGGLEYYNEQFF.

The chain has TRBV28 and TRBJ1-1; D might be TRBD1 (5 bases). The CDR3 loop spans 14 amino acids. Deletions cut 6 bases from V and 1 base from J, with 12 bases between. The germline gives CDR1 MDHEN, CDR2 SYDVKM. CDR3 bases: TGTGCCAGCAGCCCACCAGGGTGGAACACTGAAGCTTTCTTT. Residues: CASSPPGWNTEAFF. The whole variable domain, filled in from reference TRBV28 and TRBJ1-1, reads DVKVTQSSRYLVKRTGEKVFLECVQDMDHENMFWYRQDPGLGLRLIYFSYDVKMKEKGDIPEGYSVSREKKERFSLILESASTNQTSMYLCASSPPGWNTEAFFGQGTRLTVV.

The chain joins TRBV19 to TRBJ1-5; TRBD1 is a possible D gene (6 bases). CDR1 and CDR2 from the germline V gene are LNHDA and SQIVND (reference sequence). V was shortened by 7 bases and J by 2 bases, with 21 bases between the two germline ends. The CDR3 consists of 17 residues. Here the CDR3 DNA reads TGTGCCAGTATCGCACAGGGCTTGTCCAGGGGCAATCAGCCCCAGCATTTT. Translated: CASIAQGLSRGNQPQHF.

The chain is built from TRBV19 and TRBJ2-5, with TRBD1 as a possible D gene (5 bases). The CDR3 has 12 residues. Trimming cost V 5 bases and J 4 bases, with 8 bases left between them. CDR1 and CDR2 (germline): LNHDA, SQIVND (reference sequence). The CDR3 spells CASSSQGETQYF. CDR3 in DNA: TGTGCCAGTAGTTCGCAGGGAGAGACCCAGTACTTC.

This clone was found once. The V gene is TRBV27, the J gene TRBJ2-4; D perhaps matches TRBD1 (5 bases). This CDR3 contains 16 residues. Germline V CDR1 and CDR2: MNHEY, SMNVEV (reference sequence). With 2 bases removed from V and 2 bases from J, the gap between germline ends came to 13 bases. CDR3 protein: CASSLKPRGTKNIQYF. The CDR3 DNA reads TGTGCCAGCAGTTTAAAACCTAGGGGTACCAAAAACATTCAGTACTTC.